The clone carrying this T cell receptor (beta chain) has ten or more counts. The antigen remains undetermined. This entry is derived from a study of beta chain features in type 1 diabetes. Across the study: Over all samples combined, 107,917,701 sorted cells were examined. Study conclusions and caveats: Type 1 diabetes patients had VDJ junctions that carried fewer insertions and more deletions. In all four CD4+ subsets, TCRB CDR3 length was significantly, moderately reduced in type 1 diabetes. Naive, central memory and Treg TCRB repertoires appeared more alike in patients than in healthy donors.

Expressed TCRB transcripts were sequenced after all isolated RNA was converted to cDNA. The table came from immunoSEQ multiplex PCR; TCRdb's copy has only in-frame clones and leaves some out. The profile shows around 150,000 clones, approximately 10% of them singletons. Looked up from germline, CDR1 is MNHEY and CDR2 is SVGAGI. J was trimmed by 7 bases and V by 4 bases; bases with no gene match: 5. The CDR3 extends over 14 amino acids. The rearrangement links TRBV6-5 to TRBJ2-1, with 9 bases aligning to TRBD2. The TCR originated in a man aged 25 to 45 with type 1 diabetes. Specimen: central memory CD4+ T cells from blood. CDR3 region: CASSLREGRNEQFF. CDR3 nucleotides: TGTGCCAGCAGTTTGCGGGAGGGCCGGAATGAGCAGTTCTTC.